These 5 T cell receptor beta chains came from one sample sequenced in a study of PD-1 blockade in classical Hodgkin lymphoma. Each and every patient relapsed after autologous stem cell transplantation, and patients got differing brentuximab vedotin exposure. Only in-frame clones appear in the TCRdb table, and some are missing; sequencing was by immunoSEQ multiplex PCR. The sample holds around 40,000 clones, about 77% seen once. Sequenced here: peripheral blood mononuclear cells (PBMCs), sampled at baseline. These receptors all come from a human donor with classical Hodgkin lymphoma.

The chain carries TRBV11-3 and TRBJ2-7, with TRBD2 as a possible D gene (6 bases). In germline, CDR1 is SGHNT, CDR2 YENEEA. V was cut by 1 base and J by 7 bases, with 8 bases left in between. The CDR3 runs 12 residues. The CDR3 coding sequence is TGTGCCAGCAGCTTAGGCGGGGAAGAGCAGTACTTC. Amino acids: CASSLGGEEQYF.

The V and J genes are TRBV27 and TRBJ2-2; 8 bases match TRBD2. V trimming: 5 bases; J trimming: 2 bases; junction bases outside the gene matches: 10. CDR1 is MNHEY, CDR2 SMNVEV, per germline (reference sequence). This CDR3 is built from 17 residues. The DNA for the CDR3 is TGTGCCAGCAGTCGGGTCCCGGGACTAGACAACACCGGGGAGCTGTTTTTT. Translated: CASSRVPGLDNTGELFF.

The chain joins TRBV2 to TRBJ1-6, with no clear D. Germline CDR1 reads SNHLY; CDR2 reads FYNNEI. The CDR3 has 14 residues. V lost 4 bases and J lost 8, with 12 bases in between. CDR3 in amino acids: CASSVEGFDSPLHF. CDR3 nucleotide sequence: TGTGCCAGCAGTGTAGAGGGTTTCGATTCACCCCTCCACTTT.

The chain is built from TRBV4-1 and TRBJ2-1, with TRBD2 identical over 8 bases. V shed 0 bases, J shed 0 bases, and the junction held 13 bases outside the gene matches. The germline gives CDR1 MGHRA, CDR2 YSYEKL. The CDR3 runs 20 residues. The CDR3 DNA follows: TGCGCCAGCAGCCAAGATCTCCACGGGACTAGGGGGAGCTCCTACAATGAGCAGTTCTTC. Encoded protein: CASSQDLHGTRGSSYNEQFF.

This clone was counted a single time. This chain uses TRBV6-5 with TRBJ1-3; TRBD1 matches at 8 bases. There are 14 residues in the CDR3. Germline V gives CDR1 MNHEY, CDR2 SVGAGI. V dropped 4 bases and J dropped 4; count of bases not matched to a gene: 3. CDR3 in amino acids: CASSSTGAGNTIYF. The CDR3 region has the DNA TGTGCCAGCAGTTCGACAGGGGCAGGAAACACCATATATTTT.